The present T cell receptor (beta chain) was sequenced within a study of human T cells and chemical hapten exposure. Looking at the study overall: The study traced per-sample TCR yield variation mainly to small differences in pooled library volumes.

Methods used by the authors: Samples had a median of around 88,000 TCRs, ranging 23,224 to 690,600. TCRdb reprocessed the RACE reads with MiXCR, giving one entry per CDR3 protein. The V and J calls and clone size are TCRdb's, not the authors'. The table shows around 120,000 distinct CDR3 sequences, with about 14% occurring only once. Time point described: pre-sensitization, week 0. Documented treatment: therapeutic diphenylcyclopropenone sensitization with weekly scalp DPC. Sample: whole blood, taken in connection with sensitization to the hapten diphenylcyclopropenone (DPC). The clonotype comes from a woman aged 18-29 years with alopecia areata. Some clones in this sample may be carry-over from other donors' samples.

The CDR3 nucleotides read TGTGCCAGCAGCTTAGCGAAGAACACTGAAGCTTTCTTT. Encoded protein: CASSLAKNTEAFF. This rearrangement joins TRBV7-9 to TRBJ1-1; D gene uncertain. Germline CDR1 and CDR2: SEHNR and FQNEAQ (reference sequence). This CDR3 is 13 amino acids long. Trimming stripped 0 bases from V and 1 base from J, with 3 bases between.